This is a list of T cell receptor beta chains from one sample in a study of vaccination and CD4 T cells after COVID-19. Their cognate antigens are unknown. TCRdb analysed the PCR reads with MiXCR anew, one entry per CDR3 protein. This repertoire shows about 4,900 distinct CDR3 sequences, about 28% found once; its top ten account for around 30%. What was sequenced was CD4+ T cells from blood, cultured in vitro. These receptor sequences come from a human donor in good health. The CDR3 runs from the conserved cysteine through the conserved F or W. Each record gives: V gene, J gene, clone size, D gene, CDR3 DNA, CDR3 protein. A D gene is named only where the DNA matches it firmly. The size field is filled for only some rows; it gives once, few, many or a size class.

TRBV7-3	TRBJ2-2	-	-	TGTGCCAGCAGCTTAATTGGGGGGAACACCGGGGAGCTGTTTTTT	CASSLIGGNTGELFF
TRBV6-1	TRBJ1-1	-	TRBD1	TGTGCCAGCAGCCGCTCGGGACAGGGGAGATCTGAAGCTTTCTTT	CASSRSGQGRSEAFF
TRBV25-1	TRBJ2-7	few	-	TGTGCCAGCAGTGAATTATGGGGAAACGAGCAGTACTTC	CASSELWGNEQYF
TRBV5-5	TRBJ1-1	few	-	TGTGCCAGCAGAGATTTTCGGGGAGGTGGCACTGAAGCTTTCTTT	CASRDFRGGGTEAFF
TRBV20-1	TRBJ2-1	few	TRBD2	TGCAGTGCCCTCCGGGGGGGCTCCTACAATGAGCAGTTCTTC	CSALRGGSYNEQFF
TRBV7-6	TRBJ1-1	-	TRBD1	TGTGCCAGCAGTCCCGGGACAGGGGGGACTGAAGCTTTCTTT	CASSPGTGGTEAFF
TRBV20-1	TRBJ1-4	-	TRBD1	TGCAGTGCCGGATTACAGGGGGGTTACAGGGGACTGTTTTTT	CSAGLQGGYRGLFF
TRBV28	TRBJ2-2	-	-	TGTGCCGCCACGGGGGACACCGGGGAGCTGTTTTTT	CAATGDTGELFF
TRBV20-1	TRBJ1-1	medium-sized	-	TGCAGTGCTAGTAACGGTAACACTGAAGCTTTCTTT	CSASNGNTEAFF
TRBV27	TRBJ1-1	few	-	TGTGCCAGCAGTTTATCGGTAGGGGAGGCTGTCTTTGAAGCTTTCTTT	CASSLSVGEAVFEAFF
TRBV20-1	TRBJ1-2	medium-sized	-	TGCAGTGCTAGAACAGGCCTCTATGGCTACACCTTC	CSARTGLYGYTF
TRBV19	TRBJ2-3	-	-	TGTGCCAGCCAGATCACAGATACGCAGTATTTT	CASQITDTQYF
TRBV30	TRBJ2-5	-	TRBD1	TGTGCCTGGAGTGTACCCAGGGGGCTAGAGACCCAGTACTTC	CAWSVPRGLETQYF
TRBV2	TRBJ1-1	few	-	TGTGCCAGCAGTGAGTGGAGGGAAGCTTTCTTT	CASSEWREAFF
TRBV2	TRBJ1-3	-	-	TGTGCCAGCAGTATACAGGAGCCTACCTCTGGAAACACCATATATTTT	CASSIQEPTSGNTIYF
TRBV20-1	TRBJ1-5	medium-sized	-	TGCAGTGCCACGGGACTCAATCAGCCCCAGCATTTT	CSATGLNQPQHF
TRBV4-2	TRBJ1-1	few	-	TGTGCCAGCAGCCTCCCCACGGGGGGGAACACTGAAGCTTTCTTT	CASSLPTGGNTEAFF
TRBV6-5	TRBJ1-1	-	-	TGTGCCAGCAGTTATGGGCCAACGGGAACTGAAGCTTTCTTT	CASSYGPTGTEAFF
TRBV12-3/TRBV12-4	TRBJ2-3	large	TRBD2	TGTGCAACCCAGGCGGGACTAGCGGGTTCCGATACGCAGTATTTT	CATQAGLAGSDTQYF
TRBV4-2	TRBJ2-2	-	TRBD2	TGTGCCAGCAGCTTGGGACTAGGGCGGGGAACCGGGGAGCTGTTTTTT	CASSLGLGRGTGELFF
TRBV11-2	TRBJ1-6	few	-	TGTGCCAGCAGCTTCGAGGCAAATAATTCACCCCTCCACTTT	CASSFEANNSPLHF
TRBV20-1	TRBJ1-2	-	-	TGCGGTGCCAAACCTTTCCGTGAGGCGGGCACCTTC	CGAKPFREAGTF
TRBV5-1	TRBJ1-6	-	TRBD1	TGCGCCAGCAGCTCCTTACCGACAGGGCTGATTAATTCACCCCTCCACTTT	CASSSLPTGLINSPLHF
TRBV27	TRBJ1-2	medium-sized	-	TGTGCCAGCAGTTTAGACCAGACCTATGGCTACACCTTC	CASSLDQTYGYTF
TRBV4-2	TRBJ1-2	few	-	TGTGCCAGCAGCCAAGTCGGGGGCACTAACTATGGCTACACCTTC	CASSQVGGTNYGYTF
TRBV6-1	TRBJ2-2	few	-	TGTGCCAGCCTTACCCCCGGGACCGGGGAGCTGTTTTTT	CASLTPGTGELFF
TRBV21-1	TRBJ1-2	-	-	TGTGCCAGCACCCCACGAACCAGACAGGGGATAATCAATGGCTACACCTTC	CASTPRTRQGIINGYTF
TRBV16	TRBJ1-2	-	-	TGTGCCAGCAGTCTAGAGGTTACGGTACAAACCCGGAGCTACACCTTC	CASSLEVTVQTRSYTF
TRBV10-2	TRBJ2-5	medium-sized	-	TGCGCCAGCAGCTTCGGGGAAAGCCAAGAGACCCAGTACTTC	CASSFGESQETQYF
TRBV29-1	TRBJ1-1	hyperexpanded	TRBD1	TGCAGCGTTTATGGACAGGGGGCCGCTGAAGCTTTCTTT	CSVYGQGAAEAFF
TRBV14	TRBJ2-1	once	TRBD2	TGTGCCAGCAGCCAGGGACTAGCGGGACGAGATGAGCAGTTCTTC	CASSQGLAGRDEQFF
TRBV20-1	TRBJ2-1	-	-	TGCAGTGCAACCCGACCAGATGAGCAGTTCTTC	CSATRPDEQFF
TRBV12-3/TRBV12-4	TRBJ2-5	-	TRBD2	TGTGCCAGCAGTTTAGGACTAGCGGGGGGGTCACAAGAGACCCAGTACTTC	CASSLGLAGGSQETQYF
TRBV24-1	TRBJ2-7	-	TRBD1	TGTGCCACCAGTGACACCGGGACAGACAAGATCGGCGAGCAGTACTTC	CATSDTGTDKIGEQYF
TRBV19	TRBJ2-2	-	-	TGTGCCAGTAGCCCTGGACACTCAGGAACCGGGGAGCTGTTTTTT	CASSPGHSGTGELFF
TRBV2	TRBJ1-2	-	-	TGTGCCAGCAGCGGACAGACGAAGCTCTATGGCTACACCTTC	CASSGQTKLYGYTF
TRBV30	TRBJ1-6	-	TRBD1	TGTGCCTGGAGCCTGACAGGGGACGGGTCACCCCTCCACTTT	CAWSLTGDGSPLHF